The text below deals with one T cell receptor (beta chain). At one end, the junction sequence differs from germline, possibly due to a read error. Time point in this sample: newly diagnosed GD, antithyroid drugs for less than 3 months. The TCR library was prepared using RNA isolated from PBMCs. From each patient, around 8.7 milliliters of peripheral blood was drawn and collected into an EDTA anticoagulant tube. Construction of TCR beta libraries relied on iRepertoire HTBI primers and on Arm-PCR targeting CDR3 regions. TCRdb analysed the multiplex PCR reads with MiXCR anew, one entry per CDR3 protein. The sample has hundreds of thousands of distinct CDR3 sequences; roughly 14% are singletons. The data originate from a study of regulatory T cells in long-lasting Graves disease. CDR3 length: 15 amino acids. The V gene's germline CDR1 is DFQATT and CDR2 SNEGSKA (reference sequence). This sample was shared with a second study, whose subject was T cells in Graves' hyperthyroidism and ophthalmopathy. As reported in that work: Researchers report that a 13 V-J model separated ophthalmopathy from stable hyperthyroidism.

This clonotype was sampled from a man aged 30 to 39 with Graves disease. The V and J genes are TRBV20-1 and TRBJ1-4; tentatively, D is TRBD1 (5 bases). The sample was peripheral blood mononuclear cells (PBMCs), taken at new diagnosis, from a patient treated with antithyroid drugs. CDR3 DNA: TGCAGTGCCCTGGACCTGAGGGGCCCCGATGAAAAACTGTTCTTT. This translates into CSALDLRGPDEKLFF.